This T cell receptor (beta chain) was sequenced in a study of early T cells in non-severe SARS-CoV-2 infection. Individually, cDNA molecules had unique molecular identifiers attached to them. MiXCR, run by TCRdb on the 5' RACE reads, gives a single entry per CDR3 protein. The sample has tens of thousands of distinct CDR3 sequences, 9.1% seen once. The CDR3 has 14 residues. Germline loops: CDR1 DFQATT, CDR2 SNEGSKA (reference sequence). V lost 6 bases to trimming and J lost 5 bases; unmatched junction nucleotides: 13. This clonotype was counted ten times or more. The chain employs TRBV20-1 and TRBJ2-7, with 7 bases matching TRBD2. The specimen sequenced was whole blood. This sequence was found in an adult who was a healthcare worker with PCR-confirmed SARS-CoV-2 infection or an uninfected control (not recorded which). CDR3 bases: TGCAGTGCCGTCCTTGGCGCGGCGGGGGACGAGCAGTACTTC. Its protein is CSAVLGAAGDEQYF.